This T cell receptor beta chain stems from a study of PD-L1 blockade in urothelial cancer. Time point defined: peripheral blood 6 weeks after treatment start. The CDR3 consists of 15 residues. Germline CDR1 reads KGHSH; CDR2 reads LQKENI. J gave up 10 bases and V 3 bases, and 12 bases lay outside the gene matches. TCRdb keeps only in-frame clones here, not all; method: immunoSEQ multiplex PCR. The sample has fewer than 90,000 clones; under 95% are singletons. The origin of this receptor is a woman aged 80 or over with urothelial cancer. The sequences come from PBMCs, collected around atezolizumab (anti-PD-L1) treatment. The chain joins TRBV18 to TRBJ2-1, with TRBD1 matching 7 bases. The CDR3, as DNA: TGTGCCAGCTCACCGCGGCAGGGGGATTTAGGGGAGCAGTTCTTC. The encoded protein is CASSPRQGDLGEQFF.